These T cell receptor beta chains were read from a single sample in a study of Graves' ophthalmopathy and Graves' hyperthyroidism. TCRdb reprocessed the multiplex PCR reads via MiXCR and lists one record per CDR3 protein. Here the sample spans about 550,000 distinct CDR3 sequences, about 35% being singletons. Sequencing was carried out using peripheral blood or thyroid tissue (not recorded which). These receptors all come from an adult man with Graves' hyperthyroidism. Each CDR3 is given with its conserved first and last residue. Fields, in order: V gene, D gene, clone size, J gene, CDR3 protein, CDR3 DNA. D genes are given only for firm matches. For some rows the clone size is stated as once, few or many, or as a class when expanded; others skip it.

v_gene: TRBV5-1
d_gene: TRBD1
abundance: few
j_gene: TRBJ1-1
CDR3aa: CASTRQGGVDTEAFF
CDR3nt: TGCGCCAGCACCCGCCAGGGGGGAGTGGACACTGAAGCTTTCTTT

v_gene: TRBV7-8
d_gene: TRBD2
abundance: many
j_gene: TRBJ2-7
CDR3aa: CASSLTGGGWNSQF
CDR3nt: TGTGCCAGCAGCTTAACGGGGGGGGGGTGGAACTCCCAGTTC

v_gene: TRBV7-6
d_gene: .
abundance: many
j_gene: TRBJ2-6
CDR3aa: CASSPWDIPSGANVLTF
CDR3nt: TGTGCCAGCAGCCCCTGGGACATCCCCTCTGGGGCCAACGTCCTGACTTTC

v_gene: TRBV10-2
d_gene: TRBD1
abundance: .
j_gene: TRBJ2-7
CDR3aa: CASRTGIHEQYF
CDR3nt: TGCGCCAGCAGGACAGGGATCCACGAGCAGTACTTC

v_gene: TRBV7-8
d_gene: .
abundance: many
j_gene: TRBJ1-4
CDR3aa: CASSMDGGEKLFF
CDR3nt: TGTGCCAGCAGCATGGACGGAGGGGAAAAACTGTTTTTT

v_gene: TRBV7-2
d_gene: .
abundance: .
j_gene: TRBJ2-3
CDR3aa: CASRTNRLVADTQYF
CDR3nt: TGTGCCAGCAGGACCAACCGCCTAGTTGCAGATACGCAGTATTTT

v_gene: TRBV15
d_gene: .
abundance: .
j_gene: TRBJ2-5
CDR3aa: CATSRVAVGETQYF
CDR3nt: TGTGCCACCAGCAGAGTGGCGGTAGGAGAGACCCAGTACTTC

v_gene: TRBV2
d_gene: .
abundance: .
j_gene: TRBJ1-1
CDR3aa: CASSGTWGNPEAFF
CDR3nt: TGTGCCAGCAGTGGAACTTGGGGAAACCCTGAAGCTTTCTTT

v_gene: TRBV29-1
d_gene: TRBD1
abundance: .
j_gene: TRBJ1-1
CDR3aa: CSGTGLDDTEAFF
CDR3nt: TGCAGCGGGACAGGGCTAGATGACACTGAAGCTTTCTTT

v_gene: TRBV4-2
d_gene: .
abundance: many
j_gene: TRBJ1-1
CDR3aa: CASSQDLSRGMNTEAFF
CDR3nt: TGTGCCAGCAGCCAAGATCTGAGTCGAGGCATGAACACTGAAGCTTTCTTT

v_gene: TRBV9
d_gene: .
abundance: once
j_gene: TRBJ1-3
CDR3aa: CASTQLGGNTIYF
CDR3nt: TGCGCCAGCACCCAGCTAGGGGGGAACACCATATATTTT

v_gene: TRBV11-2
d_gene: TRBD2
abundance: many
j_gene: TRBJ2-5
CDR3aa: CASSLLAGSETQYF
CDR3nt: TGTGCCAGCAGCTTACTAGCGGGTTCTGAGACCCAGTACTTC

v_gene: TRBV9
d_gene: .
abundance: many
j_gene: TRBJ2-2
CDR3aa: CASSGTGTTNTGELFF
CDR3nt: TGTGCCAGCAGCGGGACCGGGACGACGAACACCGGGGAGCTGTTTTTT

v_gene: TRBV4-1
d_gene: TRBD1
abundance: many
j_gene: TRBJ1-5
CDR3aa: CASSQAGTGNQPQHF
CDR3nt: TGTGCCAGCAGCCAAGCCGGGACAGGCAATCAGCCCCAGCATTTT

v_gene: TRBV29-1
d_gene: .
abundance: .
j_gene: TRBJ2-7
CDR3aa: CSVFDSGGFYEQCF
CDR3nt: TGCAGCGTATTCGACAGTGGAGGCTTCTACGAGCAGTGCTTC

v_gene: TRBV24-1
d_gene: .
abundance: .
j_gene: TRBJ2-1
CDR3aa: CATSDFPAGSYNEQFF
CDR3nt: TGTGCCACCAGTGATTTCCCAGCGGGCTCCTACAATGAGCAGTTCTTC